This TCR beta chain was obtained from a study of blood T cell repertoires in COVID-19 (TCRdb year 2020). Describing the broader study: Samples from collaborators originated in the United States, Italy and Spain and spanned both the acute and convalescent phases of COVID-19. The material from the prospective study consisted of cDNA or gDNA derived from T cells, B-cell-depleted T cells, or PBMCs. Deeply sampled blood TCRbeta repertoires from subjects exposed to, actively infected with, or recovered from COVID-19 were included in the dataset. The repertoires were released in a freely available public database intended as a resource for research on the immune response to SARS-CoV-2. The samples were drawn from two sources: the first 160 participants of the ongoing ImmuneRACE study, and 1,000 to 1,500 subjects contributed by 6 global collaborators. Sample metadata almost always included a de-identified subject ID, COVID-19 status, age in years and sex. Where HLA class I and class II types were available, the types were taken from metadata supplied by the sample provider, not from assay-based typing.

The immunoSEQ Assay, a bias-controlled multiplex PCR, was used to amplify TCRbeta CDR3 regions from genomic DNA. Per the authors' processing: Within the assay, amplification of reference gene primers was used to estimate how many nucleated cells each sample contained. To quantify the absolute abundance of each unique TCRbeta CDR3 rearrangement, sequence reads were collapsed and filtered. For each sample, productive Simpson clonality was calculated as the square root of Simpson's diversity index across productive rearrangements. TCRdb retrieved this table from immuneACCESS and kept in-frame rearrangements only. Not all clones are present; in checked studies, unresolved V genes account for under half, and no reason is known for the remainder. The DNA was the basis for D and trimming; V, J and clone size are from that table. The sample contains approximately 100,000 clones, around 80% of them found a single time. Of the sample, just under 25% falls within the top ten clones.

A remark on this clone: Its target antigen remains unknown. Per-base qualities were not stored, and no clone one base away is much larger.

Its CDR3 holds 15 amino acids, cysteine through phenylalanine. The only DNA kept is the CDR3, 45 bases in frame from the first base. Between the V and J ends, shortened by 2 bases and 9 bases respectively, the junction contains 14 bases. From the germline V gene, CDR1 is MDHEN and CDR2 is SYDVKM. Each collaborating institution followed its own protocols to collect whole blood in K2EDTA tubes. Collaborator samples were shipped for TCRbeta analysis as frozen whole blood, isolated PBMCs, or DNA extracted from either sample type. Broader findings and caveats from the paper: The quantity of clinical and demographic metadata differed by source and by participant and was supplied without curation.

Sample: peripheral blood. The chain uses TRBV28 and TRBJ1-6; TRBD1 could be the D gene, as 6 bases match. This clonotype was sampled from a man aged 60 to 69 with acute or convalescent COVID-19. The CDR3 loop reads CASSLNLGASSPLHF. At the DNA level, the sequence is TGTGCCAGCAGTTTAAATCTGGGGGCTAGTTCACCCCTCCACTTT. Reference TRBV28 and TRBJ1-6 genes cover what lies past the CDR3, so the full variable domain is DVKVTQSSRYLVKRTGEKVFLECVQDMDHENMFWYRQDPGLGLRLIYFSYDVKMKEKGDIPEGYSVSREKKERFSLILESASTNQTSMYLCASSLNLGASSPLHFGNGTRLTVT.